These T cell receptor beta chains were read from a single sample in a study of blood T cell repertoires in COVID-19. The repertoire was sequenced with immunoSEQ multiplex PCR; TCRdb's copy has only in-frame clones and lacks some. The sample holds some 400,000 clones; around 87% are singletons and the top ten take around 1.3%. The sequenced sample consisted of PBMCs or T cells enriched from blood (not recorded which). Receptors originate from a man aged 25 to 40 who had recovered from COVID-19. Both conserved end residues are trimmed from each CDR3.

J: TRBJ1-5
V: TRBV30
CDR3: AWSGATGASNQPQH

J: TRBJ1-2
V: TRBV3-1/TRBV3-2
CDR3: ASSYTGVDYGYT

J: TRBJ1-1
V: TRBV5-1
CDR3: ASSGSGNTEAF

J: TRBJ1-5
V: TRBV7-9
CDR3: ASSSDRVVQPQH

J: TRBJ2-3
V: TRBV24-1
CDR3: ATSDVVGGPRQY

J: TRBJ1-1
V: TRBV9
CDR3: ASSAWTGDGTEAF

J: TRBJ2-5
V: TRBV7-2
CDR3: ASSLGTLRVKETQY

J: TRBJ1-5
V: TRBV12-5
CDR3: ASGVNNQPQH

J: TRBJ1-5
V: TRBV30
CDR3: AWNRDRDQPQH

J: TRBJ1-2
V: TRBV7-2
CDR3: ASSLQGGYGYT

J: TRBJ2-7
V: TRBV18
CDR3: ASSRDRGSYEQY

J: TRBJ1-6
V: TRBV7-2
CDR3: ASSYGQGRPLH

J: TRBJ1-3
V: TRBV30
CDR3: AWSVQGNTIY

J: TRBJ1-1
V: TRBV18
CDR3: ASSPGQGLNTEAF

J: TRBJ1-6
V: TRBV6-5
CDR3: ASSYSNAHGNSPLH

J: TRBJ2-1
V: TRBV19
CDR3: ASSIEGSSYNEQF

J: TRBJ2-2
V: TRBV6-6
CDR3: ASSRNPSGGDTGELF

J: TRBJ2-3
V: TRBV3-1/TRBV3-2
CDR3: ASSQAGLFTDTQY

J: TRBJ2-5
V: TRBV5-1
CDR3: ASSLIQGAGETQY

J: TRBJ1-4
V: TRBV19
CDR3: ASSTRMQKLF

J: TRBJ1-2
V: TRBV6-1
CDR3: ASSEGAILSTNYGYT

J: TRBJ1-4
V: TRBV19
CDR3: ASSIGQGASRLF

J: TRBJ1-5
V: TRBV6-5
CDR3: ASSSLQGASNQPQH

J: TRBJ1-2
V: TRBV7-8
CDR3: ASSPRFRGSEIESNYGYT

J: TRBJ1-4
V: TRBV7-6
CDR3: ASSSPSSGATNEKLF

J: TRBJ1-1
V: TRBV6-5
CDR3: ASSYSTPGFSGAF

J: TRBJ2-7
V: TRBV6-5
CDR3: ASSYSSGTGRNEQY

J: TRBJ1-1
V: TRBV14
CDR3: ASSQVDGWLAF

J: TRBJ2-3
V: TRBV7-8
CDR3: ASSSPGQGTGTDTQY

J: TRBJ2-1
V: TRBV7-9
CDR3: ASSLLPRDRGSNNEQF

J: TRBJ2-7
V: TRBV5-1
CDR3: ASSLSIAASGEQY

J: TRBJ2-7
V: TRBV9
CDR3: ASSPPSGALYEQY

J: TRBJ2-7
V: TRBV19
CDR3: ASSKGQGVYVQY

J: TRBJ1-1
V: TRBV15
CDR3: ATSSRDRGLGTEAF

J: TRBJ1-5
V: TRBV5-1
CDR3: ASSDGGSNQPQH

J: TRBJ2-5
V: TRBV20-1
CDR3: SAAERETQY

J: TRBJ1-2
V: TRBV12-3/TRBV12-4
CDR3: ASTQRDGYT

J: TRBJ2-5
V: TRBV9
CDR3: ASSANSPGLAGGETQY

J: TRBJ1-1
V: TRBV18
CDR3: ASPVWRGQKAF

J: TRBJ1-1
V: TRBV5-1
CDR3: ASGEGTGMNTEAF

J: TRBJ1-3
V: TRBV3-1/TRBV3-2
CDR3: ASSQGLQGYSGNTIY